The 30 T cell receptor beta chains in this list originate from one sample, sequenced in a study of T cell responses to AZD1222 COVID-19 vaccine. The method was immunoSEQ multiplex PCR; TCRdb's version includes in-frame clones alone and lacks a portion of them. The sample has approximately 110,000 clones, 70% to 90% seen once. Specimen: peripheral blood, collected 28 days after the second AZD1222 dose. These receptors all stem from an adult who received the AZD1222 COVID-19 vaccine.

The chain uses TRBV19 and TRBJ1-2, with 8 bases that match TRBD1. CDR3 length equals 14 residues. From germline, CDR1 is LNHDA and CDR2 SQIVND (reference sequence). J lost 6 bases, V lost 4 bases, and 7 bases had no gene match. The CDR3 loop is CASSTGQGDNGYTF. In nucleotides, the CDR3 is TGTGCCAGTAGTACCGGACAGGGTGATAATGGCTACACCTTC.

The rearrangement uses TRBV19 and TRBJ1-5; TRBD1 matches at 9 bases. V shed 4 bases, J shed 5 bases, and the junction held 3 bases outside the gene matches. Per the germline V gene, CDR1 is LNHDA and CDR2 is SQIVND (reference sequence). The CDR3 has 14 residues. DNA of the CDR3: TGTGCCAGTAGTACACAGGGGGCACATCAGCCCCAGCATTTT. Translating gives CASSTQGAHQPQHF.

This clone has more than one count but fewer than ten. This chain links TRBV30 with TRBJ1-1; a weak D match, TRBD1 (5 bases). Germline-derived CDR1 and CDR2 are GTSNPN and SVGIG (reference sequence). CDR3 size: 11 residues. V gave up 2 bases and J gave up 6 bases, with 7 bases separating them. Written as DNA, the CDR3 is TGTGCCTGGAGTCTGGGGGCTGAAGCTTTCTTT. This encodes CAWSLGAEAFF.

V usage is TRBV14 and J usage is TRBJ1-1; D remains unclear. Germline V CDR1 and CDR2: SGHDN, FVKESK. V lost 10 bases and J lost 1, with 13 bases in between. The CDR3 loop spans 13 amino acids. CDR3 sequence reads: CATLNEGNTEAFF. The DNA for the CDR3 is TGTGCCACCCTCAACGAGGGGAACACTGAAGCTTTCTTT. Together with reference TRBV14 and TRBJ1-1, the CDR3 gives the full variable domain: EAGVTQFPSHSVIEKGQTVTLRCDPISGHDNLYWYRRVMGKEIKFLLHFVKESKQDESGMPNNRFLAERTGGTYSTLKVQPAELEDSGVYFCATLNEGNTEAFFGQGTRLTVV.

Only a few counts were recorded for this clone. The rearrangement links TRBV11-3 to TRBJ2-6; 9 nucleotides agree with TRBD1. This CDR3 region has 17 residues. Germline-derived CDR1 and CDR2 are SGHNT and YENEEA. Trimming took 3 bases from V and 2 from J; bases not matched to a gene: 5. The CDR3 sequence: CASSLGTGLPGANVLTF. The CDR3, as DNA: TGTGCCAGCAGCTTGGGGACAGGGTTACCTGGGGCCAACGTCCTGACTTTC.

The chain recombines TRBV24-1 with TRBJ1-5; D may be TRBD1 (5 bases). This CDR3 has 13 amino acids. CDR1 is KGHDR and CDR2 is SFDVKD in the germline V gene. V shed 7 bases and J shed 4 bases, with 10 bases lying between them. CDR3 coding DNA: TGTGCCACCAGCCGGGACGGGAATCAGCCCCAGCATTTT. Residues: CATSRDGNQPQHF.

The V call is TRBV5-5, the J call TRBJ2-7; 10 positions match TRBD1. V lost 5 bases and J lost 6; bases outside the gene matches: 20. The germline V gene encodes CDR1 SGHKS and CDR2 YYEKEE (reference sequence). The CDR3 extends over 18 amino acids. CDR3 DNA: TGTGCCAGCAGGCCCCGGGACAGGGGTGAGGGGTCTAGGGGCGAGCAGTACTTC. This gives the protein CASRPRDRGEGSRGEQYF.

This clone was seen a few times. The DNA for the CDR3 is TGTGCCAGCAGCTCCCCCCAACTAGAAGAGACCCAGTACTTC. Translating gives CASSSPQLEETQYF. The chain combines TRBV5-5 with TRBJ2-5; D possibly corresponds to TRBD2 (5 bases). V was trimmed by 3 bases and J by 3 bases, leaving 12 bases between them. The germline V gene encodes CDR1 SGHKS and CDR2 YYEKEE (reference sequence). The CDR3 spans 14 residues.

The chain couples TRBV3-1 (or the pseudogene TRBV3-2) to TRBJ2-5; 7 bases line up with TRBD2. The germline gives CDR1 LGHDT, CDR2 YNNKEL (reference sequence). Losses at the gene ends were 3 bases for V and 2 bases for J; bases not matched to a gene: 3. This CDR3 is 14 amino acids long. CDR3 sequence: CASSQRELQETQYF. The CDR3 region has the DNA TGTGCCAGCAGCCAGCGGGAGTTGCAAGAGACCCAGTACTTC.

The chain employs TRBV27 and TRBJ1-5; 9 bases fit TRBD1. J gave up 1 base and V 5 bases, and 6 bases lay outside the gene matches. There are 16 residues in the CDR3. The germline CDR1 and CDR2 sequences are MNHEY and SMNVEV (reference sequence). CDR3 sequence (DNA): TGTGCCAGCAGTCGAACAGGGGGCGGAAGCAATCAGCCCCAGCATTTT. It encodes CASSRTGGGSNQPQHF.

The rearrangement joins TRBV28 to TRBJ2-7, with 10 bases that match TRBD2. The V gene end was trimmed by 5 bases and the J gene end by 0 bases; junction bases not matched to a gene: 7. The V gene's germline CDR1 is MDHEN and CDR2 SYDVKM. This CDR3 spans 16 amino acids. Here the CDR3 DNA reads TGTGCCAGCAGTCCACGGACTAGCGGAAGCTCCTACGAGCAGTACTTC. Protein product: CASSPRTSGSSYEQYF.

The chain links TRBV4-3 to TRBJ1-5; 9 bases line up with TRBD1. Germline V gene lookup returns CDR1 LGHNA and CDR2 YSLEER. Trimming took 3 bases from V and 4 from J; bases not matched to a gene: 4. The length of the CDR3 is 15 residues. The CDR3 loop is CASSQGTGLNQPQHF. CDR3 in DNA: TGCGCCAGCAGCCAGGGGACAGGGCTTAATCAGCCCCAGCATTTT.

The gene calls are TRBV18 and TRBJ1-1; 7 nucleotides line up with TRBD1. The germline V gene encodes CDR1 KGHSH and CDR2 LQKENI. CDR3 size: 18 residues. V lost 3 bases to trimming and J lost 0 bases; unmatched junction nucleotides: 13. In DNA, the CDR3 is TGTGCCAGCTCACCCATACAGGGGCGAACATCACTGAACACTGAAGCTTTCTTT. This encodes CASSPIQGRTSLNTEAFF.

The chain has TRBV9 and TRBJ1-1, with TRBD1 matching over 8 bases. Trimming removed 3 bases from V and 3 bases from J; junction bases left unmatched: 1. This CDR3 has 13 amino acids. Looked up from germline, CDR1 is SGDLS and CDR2 is YYNGEE. In DNA form, the CDR3 reads TGTGCCAGCAGCGCACAGGGGGACACTGAAGCTTTCTTT. It is translated as CASSAQGDTEAFF.

The chain is built from TRBV6-5 and TRBJ2-1, with D possibly TRBD2 on 5 matching bases. The CDR3 spans 13 residues. The germline V gene has CDR1 MNHEY and CDR2 SVGAGI. V gave up 2 bases and J gave up 7 bases, with 9 bases separating them. The CDR3 DNA reads as TGTGCCAGCAGTTACGGGAGCGAAAATGAGCAGTTCTTC. Its translation is CASSYGSENEQFF.

In the case of this clone: At one of its ends the junction is not consistent with the germline gene, which may arise from a read error. The chain has TRBV28 and TRBJ2-7; 10 bases map to TRBD2. The CDR3 runs 13 residues. Germline V gene sequence: CDR1 MDHEN, CDR2 SYDVKM. The CDR3 loop is CASTLAGGGEQYF. The CDR3 DNA sequence: TGTGCCAGCACTTTAGCGGGAGGCGGCGAGCAGTACTTC.

This clone was found once. The gene calls are TRBV6-5 and TRBJ1-2, with D uncertain. Trimming shortened V by 0 bases and J by 6 bases, and 2 bases separated the two germline ends. Looked up from germline, CDR1 is MNHEY and CDR2 is SVGAGI. The CDR3 covers 11 residues. CDR3 DNA: TGTGCCAGCAGTTACTCTGATGGCTACACCTTC. Protein product: CASSYSDGYTF.

The V call is TRBV9, the J call TRBJ1-2, with TRBD1 matching 9 bases. The V gene end was trimmed by 5 bases and the J gene end by 0 bases; junction bases not matched to a gene: 2. The CDR3 has 14 residues. CDR1 and CDR2 from the germline V gene are SGDLS and YYNGEE. The CDR3 is CASRGQGANYGYTF. The CDR3 bases are TGTGCCAGCAGGGGACAGGGAGCTAACTATGGCTACACCTTC.

The chain couples TRBV6-5 to TRBJ1-5; TRBD1 matches 7 bases. CDR1 is MNHEY, CDR2 SVGAGI, per germline. J lost 3 bases, V lost 6 bases, and 8 bases had no gene match. CDR3 length equals 15 residues. DNA of the CDR3: TGTGCCAGCAGAAGGGCTGGGACAGACAATCAGCCCCAGCATTTT. It is translated as CASRRAGTDNQPQHF.

The table lists this clone with a few counts. This chain connects TRBV7-9 to TRBJ2-7; the D is unclear. The ends were cut back, 5 bases at V and 1 base at J, with 12 bases in the middle. CDR3 size: 14 residues. Germline V gene lookup returns CDR1 SEHNR and CDR2 FQNEAQ (reference sequence). This CDR3 is CASSQMGGSYEQYF. The CDR3 DNA reads TGTGCCAGCAGCCAGATGGGTGGTTCCTACGAGCAGTACTTC.

The chain employs TRBV7-9 and TRBJ1-3; a weak D match, TRBD1 (5 bases). Germline CDR1 SEHNR, CDR2 FQNEAQ (reference sequence). The ends were cut back, 3 bases at V and 0 bases at J, with 12 bases in the middle. The CDR3 consists of 16 residues. CDR3: CASSFQGYSSGNTIYF. The CDR3 DNA follows: TGTGCCAGCAGCTTTCAGGGATATAGCTCTGGAAACACCATATATTTT.

The V gene is TRBV5-5, the J gene TRBJ1-2, with TRBD1 matching 11 bases. Trimming cost V 0 bases and J 4 bases; bases outside gene matches: 8. The germline gives CDR1 SGHKS, CDR2 YYEKEE (reference sequence). CDR3 size: 17 residues. The CDR3 region has the DNA TGTGCCAGCAGCTTGGCCGCGGGACAGGGGGGTGTCTATGGCTACACCTTC. It encodes CASSLAAGQGGVYGYTF.

The rearrangement uses TRBV6-5 and TRBJ2-5; a weak D match, TRBD1 (7 bases). Germline V CDR1 and CDR2: MNHEY, SVGAGI. V was clipped by 0 bases and J by 4 bases, with 12 bases between them. The CDR3 covers 15 residues. CDR3 nucleotides: TGTGCCAGCAGTTACTCGACAGGGCGGGGAGAGACCCAGTACTTC. Translated, it gives CASSYSTGRGETQYF.

V usage is TRBV5-1 and J usage is TRBJ2-7; 9 nucleotides line up with TRBD1. The CDR3 contains 17 residues. In germline, CDR1 is SGHRS, CDR2 YFSETQ. V lost 0 bases, J lost 4 bases, and 11 bases stayed unmatched. The CDR3 loop is CASSLGGGTGLFYEQYF. CDR3 bases: TGCGCCAGCAGCTTGGGAGGCGGGACAGGGCTCTTTTACGAGCAGTACTTC. Using reference TRBV5-1 and TRBJ2-7 for the parts outside the CDR3, the full variable domain is KAGVTQTPRYLIKTRGQQVTLSCSPISGHRSVSWYQQTPGQGLQFLFEYFSETQRNKGNFPGRFSGRQFSNSRSEMNVSTLELGDSALYLCASSLGGGTGLFYEQYFGPGTRLTVT.

This rearrangement joins TRBV5-5 to TRBJ2-5; no firm D call. The ends were cut back, 3 bases at V and 2 bases at J, with 2 bases in the middle. The germline V gene has CDR1 SGHKS and CDR2 YYEKEE (reference sequence). This CDR3 comprises 11 residues. CDR3 loop: CASSSQETQYF. CDR3 sequence (DNA): TGTGCCAGCAGCTCTCAAGAGACCCAGTACTTC.

The chain combines TRBV6-5 with TRBJ2-1; no definite D call. The CDR3 has 13 residues. V lost 6 bases to trimming and J lost 6 bases, with 12 bases between them. Germline assignment: CDR1 MNHEY and CDR2 SVGAGI. CDR3 in amino acids: CASRRLWGNEQFF. DNA of the CDR3: TGTGCCAGCAGACGGCTATGGGGCAATGAGCAGTTCTTC.

The chain combines TRBV19 with TRBJ1-5; D ambiguous. The CDR3 is 13 amino acids. Trimming removed 3 bases from V and 2 bases from J, with 5 bases in between. Germline V gene sequence: CDR1 LNHDA, CDR2 SQIVND (reference sequence). This chain's CDR3 is CASSITGNQPQHF. The CDR3 bases are TGTGCCAGTAGTATCACAGGCAATCAGCCCCAGCATTTT.

V and J are TRBV6-1 and TRBJ1-1; possible D gene TRBD1, 5 bases. Germline V gene data show CDR1 as MNHNS and CDR2 as SASEGT. This CDR3 spans 15 amino acids. Trimming pared 3 bases from V and 1 base from J, leaving 12 bases between. CDR3 nucleotides: TGTGCCAGCAGTGATCTTGGGACTGAGAACACTGAAGCTTTCTTT. It encodes CASSDLGTENTEAFF.

The chain employs TRBV4-3 and TRBJ1-4; D remains ambiguous. The V and J ends lost 5 bases and 7 bases respectively, with 14 bases between them. Germline V gives CDR1 LGHNA, CDR2 YSLEER. The CDR3 runs 14 residues. The CDR3, as DNA: TGCGCCAGCAGCTCCTCCCTGTTGGGTGAAAAACTGTTTTTT. Amino acids: CASSSSLLGEKLFF.

The CDR3 loop reads CASSRQGYEQYF. Here the CDR3 DNA reads TGTGCCAGCAGCCGACAGGGTTACGAGCAGTACTTC. V is TRBV3-1 (or the pseudogene TRBV3-2) and J is TRBJ2-7; 7 nucleotides match TRBD1. CDR3 length: 12 amino acids. V lost 4 bases to trimming and J lost 4 bases; unmatched junction nucleotides: 1. Germline V gene lookup returns CDR1 LGHDT and CDR2 YNNKEL (reference sequence).